These 25 T cell receptor beta chains came from one sample sequenced in a study of vaccination and CD4 T cells after COVID-19. For these receptors, no antigen is known. Time point in this sample: late sampling 161 to 241 days after vaccination in three convalescent patients. Treatment reported: roughly ten-day PBMC culture with coronavirus spike peptide pools or control peptides (ViraFEST assay). The Oncomine TCR Beta short-read assay generated sequence data from the DNA of cultured CD4+ T cells. TCRdb independently ran MiXCR on the PCR reads; one entry per CDR3 protein. The sample carries some 22,000 distinct CDR3 sequences, about a third recorded once. This material consisted of CD4+ T cells from blood, cultured in vitro, taken about 7 months after SARS-CoV-2 vaccination. These receptors were collected from a human donor who had recovered from COVID-19.

A few counts support this clonotype. The chain combines TRBV7-2 with TRBJ2-5, with D possibly being TRBD1 (8 bases). Germline CDR1 is SGHTA and CDR2 is FQGNSA. V dropped 5 bases and J dropped 5 bases, with 24 bases sitting between them. The CDR3 totals 17 residues. CDR3 sequence (DNA): TGTGCCAGCAGCATCAGCGGGACAGGCGAGCGAGGGGAGACCCAGTACTTC. It specifies CASSISGTGERGETQYF.

This clonotype appeared a few times. The genes are TRBV7-9 and TRBJ2-7; 11 positions agree with TRBD2. The V gene's germline CDR1 is SEHNR and CDR2 FQNEAQ (reference sequence). Germline trimming cut 1 base from V and 2 bases from J; bases unmatched to any gene: 4. This CDR3 is 16 amino acids long. The CDR3 bases are TGTGCCAGCAGCTTAGTGCGACTAGCGGGACCCTACGAGCAGTACTTC. Its protein is CASSLVRLAGPYEQYF.

The V and J genes are TRBV4-2 and TRBJ2-3; 9 bases align to TRBD2. The V gene end was trimmed by 0 bases and the J gene end by 5 bases; junction bases not matched to a gene: 6. Germline CDR1 is LGHNA and CDR2 is YNFKEQ. There are 16 residues in the CDR3. The CDR3 loop reads CASSQDYSGSKDTQYF. The CDR3 DNA reads TGTGCCAGCAGCCAAGATTATAGCGGGAGTAAAGATACGCAGTATTTT.

V and J are TRBV7-3 and TRBJ2-1; possibly TRBD1 or TRBD2 for D (5 bases each). V was cut by 5 bases and J by 0 bases, with 5 bases left in between. The CDR3 runs 13 residues. From germline, CDR1 is SGHTA and CDR2 FQGTGA. The chain's CDR3 is CASSGGSYNEQFF. CDR3 coding DNA: TGTGCCAGCAGCGGGGGCTCCTACAATGAGCAGTTCTTC.

This clonotype was seen only once. The genes are TRBV7-9 and TRBJ1-1; 10 bases match TRBD1. CDR3 length equals 13 residues. The V gene end was trimmed by 8 bases and the J gene end by 4 bases; junction bases not matched to a gene: 4. The germline gives CDR1 SEHNR, CDR2 FQNEAQ (reference sequence). CDR3 protein: CASGRTGGTEAFF. CDR3 nucleotide sequence: TGTGCCAGCGGTCGGACAGGGGGCACTGAAGCTTTCTTT.

By sample fraction, this clonotype is medium-sized (0.01 to 0.1%). The genes are TRBV20-1 and TRBJ2-1, with 8 bases matching TRBD2. The CDR3 sequence is 14 residues long. V gave up 5 bases and J gave up 6 bases; unmatched junction bases: 9. CDR1 and CDR2 from the germline V gene are DFQATT and SNEGSKA (reference sequence). CDR3 residues: CSAQPGTRSNEQFF. The CDR3 nucleotides read TGCAGTGCTCAGCCCGGGACTAGGAGCAATGAGCAGTTCTTC.

A word on this clonotype: A read error may account for a junction end that differs from germline. The chain couples TRBV7-7 to TRBJ2-1; the D gene is possibly TRBD1 (5 bases). The CDR3 contains 13 residues. CDR1 is SSHAT, CDR2 FNYEAQ, per germline (reference sequence). The chain's CDR3 is CASSSTGHNEQFF. CDR3 nucleotide sequence: TGTGCTAGCAGTTCAACAGGACACAATGAGCAGTTCTTC.

This clonotype was seen a handful of times. J is TRBJ1-5 and V is TRBV20-1; 7 bases fit TRBD1. The CDR3 covers 13 residues. Germline V gene sequence: CDR1 DFQATT, CDR2 SNEGSKA (reference sequence). V lost 5 bases and J lost 7; bases outside the gene matches: 8. CDR3 sequence reads: CSAFDRDGQPQHF. The CDR3 DNA is TGCAGTGCTTTCGACAGGGACGGGCAGCCCCAGCATTTT.

By sample fraction, this clonotype is medium-sized. J is TRBJ1-5 and V is TRBV6-1; D not certain. Trimming cost V 1 base and J 4 bases, with 5 bases left between them. The germline V gene encodes CDR1 MNHNS and CDR2 SASEGT. CDR3 size: 13 residues. The CDR3 region is CASSEGGNQPQHF. The CDR3 bases are TGTGCCAGCAGTGAAGGGGGTAATCAGCCCCAGCATTTT.

The V call is TRBV2, the J call TRBJ1-2; possible D gene TRBD1, 6 bases. This CDR3 spans 12 amino acids. Germline values: CDR1 SNHLY, CDR2 FYNNEI. Trimming cost V 4 bases and J 7 bases, with 10 bases left between them. As DNA, the CDR3 is TGTGCCAGCAGTGCAGGGGAGTCTGGCTACACCTTC. This encodes CASSAGESGYTF.

V usage is TRBV2 and J usage is TRBJ2-5, with D maybe TRBD1 (6 bases). The V end was cut by 11 bases, the J end by 3 bases, with 10 bases between. The V gene's germline CDR1 is SNHLY and CDR2 FYNNEI. The CDR3 runs 11 residues. The CDR3 DNA is TGTGCCGAACAGGGTGAAGAGACCCAGTACTTC. Encoded protein: CAEQGEETQYF.

This clonotype was seen a handful of times. The CDR3 loop reads CATSRDLGSGANVLTF. Here the CDR3 DNA reads TGTGCCACCAGCAGAGACCTGGGCTCTGGGGCCAACGTCCTGACTTTC. The chain uses TRBV15 and TRBJ2-6; unclear D gene. CDR1 and CDR2 (germline): LNHNV, YYDKDF (reference sequence). V was clipped by 0 bases and J by 0 bases, with 6 bases between them. There are 16 residues in the CDR3.

This clonotype was seen only once. This sequence joins TRBV29-1 and TRBJ2-7; 9 bases are a match to TRBD1. Germline CDR1 reads SQVTM; CDR2 reads ANQGSEA. CDR3 size: 12 residues. V trimming: 4 bases; J trimming: 5 bases; junction bases outside the gene matches: 3. DNA for the CDR3: TGCAGCGTTGGGGACAGGGATAACGAGCAGTACTTC. Its protein is CSVGDRDNEQYF.

The rearrangement joins TRBV28 to TRBJ1-1; no firm D call. The V end lost 6 bases, the J end lost 10 bases, and 12 bases lay between the germline ends. CDR1 and CDR2 from the germline V gene are MDHEN and SYDVKM. This CDR3 region has 11 residues. The CDR3 protein is CASRTRTVAFF. The CDR3 nucleotides read TGTGCCAGCAGGACCAGAACGGTAGCTTTCTTT.

The J gene is TRBJ1-5, the V gene TRBV27, with D unresolved. V dropped 0 bases and J dropped 6 bases, with 6 bases sitting between them. In germline, CDR1 is MNHEY, CDR2 SMNVEV (reference sequence). The CDR3 is 13 amino acids. CDR3 sequence reads: CASSLSILQPQHF. The CDR3 bases are TGTGCCAGCAGTTTATCGATTCTTCAGCCCCAGCATTTT.

J is TRBJ2-5 and V is TRBV24-1; D uncertain. Deletions cut 5 bases from V and 5 bases from J, with 11 bases between. Germline loops: CDR1 KGHDR, CDR2 SFDVKD. The CDR3 length is 13 residues. CDR3 sequence (DNA): TGTGCCACCAGTGTAGGAGCTAGGGAGACCCAGTACTTC. Protein: CATSVGARETQYF.

This clonotype was seen a few times. V and J are TRBV28 and TRBJ2-7; D remains ambiguous. Trimming cost V 5 bases and J 7 bases, with 15 bases left between them. The CDR3 totals 13 residues. From germline, CDR1 is MDHEN and CDR2 SYDVKM. The CDR3 DNA reads TGTGCCAGCAGTCAAGCATGGCGAGGAGAGCAGTACTTC. This gives the protein CASSQAWRGEQYF.

The chain has TRBV7-9 and TRBJ2-1; TRBD1 matches at 11 bases. The CDR3 runs 16 residues. The germline V gene encodes CDR1 SEHNR and CDR2 FQNEAQ (reference sequence). Trimming removed 1 base from V and 8 bases from J; junction bases left unmatched: 7. Written as DNA, the CDR3 is TGTGCCAGCAGCTTAGATCGGACAGGGGGCATCGATGAGCAGTTCTTC. Translation: CASSLDRTGGIDEQFF.

V gene TRBV20-1 combines with J gene TRBJ1-5; TRBD1 matches 8 bases. Trimming cost V 3 bases and J 6 bases; bases outside gene matches: 10. Germline-derived CDR1 and CDR2 are DFQATT and SNEGSKA (reference sequence). CDR3 length: 15 amino acids. As DNA, the CDR3 is TGCAGTGCTAGTAACCCAGGACAGGGCCGTCAGCCCCAGCATTTT. Protein sequence: CSASNPGQGRQPQHF.

V usage is TRBV6-1 and J usage is TRBJ2-3, with D possibly being TRBD2 (6 bases). CDR1 is MNHNS and CDR2 is SASEGT in the germline V gene. Trimming cost V 6 bases and J 2 bases, with 6 bases left between them. The CDR3 covers 12 residues. The CDR3 nucleotides read TGTGCCAGCAGGGACTACACAGATACGCAGTATTTT. Translation: CASRDYTDTQYF.

V is TRBV20-1 and J is TRBJ2-7, with 8 bases fitting TRBD1. The germline V gene has CDR1 DFQATT and CDR2 SNEGSKA (reference sequence). The CDR3 is 13 residues long. Germline trimming cut 6 bases from V and 1 base from J; bases unmatched to any gene: 5. CDR3: CSAERTGSYEQYF. The CDR3, as DNA: TGCAGTGCCGAGAGGACAGGGTCCTACGAGCAGTACTTC.

V and J are TRBV28 and TRBJ2-7, with 7 bases lining up with TRBD1. The CDR3 is 14 amino acids. The V segment lost 6 bases and the J segment 5 bases; nucleotides outside the gene matches: 10. The germline gives CDR1 MDHEN, CDR2 SYDVKM. The CDR3 sequence is CASRPEGARNEQYF. The CDR3 nucleotides read TGTGCCAGCAGGCCTGAGGGGGCGAGGAACGAGCAGTACTTC.

This sequence joins TRBV24-1 and TRBJ2-3, with D perhaps being TRBD1 or TRBD2 (5 bases each). Trimming left V 7 bases short and J 2 bases short, with 12 bases between. The V gene's germline CDR1 is KGHDR and CDR2 SFDVKD. The CDR3 runs to 14 residues. CDR3 amino acids: CATSLGTPTDTQYF. CDR3 DNA: TGTGCCACCAGCCTCGGGACCCCCACAGATACGCAGTATTTT.

The rearrangement links TRBV5-4 to TRBJ2-7; D might be TRBD1 (8 bases). Germline CDR1 reads SGHNT; CDR2 reads YYREEE (reference sequence). This CDR3 is 14 amino acids long. V lost 4 bases, J lost 9 bases, and 20 bases lay in between. The CDR3 region has the DNA TGTGCCAGCAGCAACAGCGGGACAGGAAAGGGGCAGTACTTC. This translates into CASSNSGTGKGQYF.

The V and J genes are TRBV7-9 and TRBJ2-3; a weak D match, TRBD2 (6 bases). This CDR3 comprises 16 residues. Germline V gives CDR1 SEHNR, CDR2 FQNEAQ (reference sequence). The V end lost 4 bases, the J end lost 4 bases, and 18 bases lay between the germline ends. The CDR3 DNA reads as TGTGCCAGCAGCTCCGGCGTGGGACGGGAGTCAGATACGCAGTATTTT. As protein: CASSSGVGRESDTQYF.